This TCR beta chain was recovered during a study of vaccination and CD4 T cells after COVID-19. Treatment specified: roughly ten-day PBMC culture with coronavirus spike peptide pools or control peptides (ViraFEST assay). Sequence data for DNA of cultured CD4+ T cells were generated by the Oncomine TCR Beta short-read assay. TCRdb reprocessed the PCR reads with MiXCR, giving one entry per CDR3 protein. This table has roughly 25,000 distinct CDR3 sequences, around 62% appearing once. The CDR3 runs 13 residues. Trimming took off 2 bases at V and 1 base at J, with 5 bases between the two ends. Germline CDR1 is LNHDA and CDR2 is SQIVND (reference sequence). About this clonotype: Its antigen is unidentified.

The source material was CD4+ T cells from blood, cultured in vitro. This chain uses TRBV19 with TRBJ1-1; D uncertain. This TCR was sampled from a human donor who had recovered from COVID-19. The CDR3 nucleotides are TGTGCCAGTAGTATATCCCGGAACACTGAAGCTTTCTTT. Translated, it gives CASSISRNTEAFF. Together with reference TRBV19 and TRBJ1-1, the CDR3 gives the full variable domain: DGGITQSPKYLFRKEGQNVTLSCEQNLNHDAMYWYRQDPGQGLRLIYYSQIVNDFQKGDIAEGYSVSREKKESFPLTVTSAQKNPTAFYLCASSISRNTEAFFGQGTRLTVV.